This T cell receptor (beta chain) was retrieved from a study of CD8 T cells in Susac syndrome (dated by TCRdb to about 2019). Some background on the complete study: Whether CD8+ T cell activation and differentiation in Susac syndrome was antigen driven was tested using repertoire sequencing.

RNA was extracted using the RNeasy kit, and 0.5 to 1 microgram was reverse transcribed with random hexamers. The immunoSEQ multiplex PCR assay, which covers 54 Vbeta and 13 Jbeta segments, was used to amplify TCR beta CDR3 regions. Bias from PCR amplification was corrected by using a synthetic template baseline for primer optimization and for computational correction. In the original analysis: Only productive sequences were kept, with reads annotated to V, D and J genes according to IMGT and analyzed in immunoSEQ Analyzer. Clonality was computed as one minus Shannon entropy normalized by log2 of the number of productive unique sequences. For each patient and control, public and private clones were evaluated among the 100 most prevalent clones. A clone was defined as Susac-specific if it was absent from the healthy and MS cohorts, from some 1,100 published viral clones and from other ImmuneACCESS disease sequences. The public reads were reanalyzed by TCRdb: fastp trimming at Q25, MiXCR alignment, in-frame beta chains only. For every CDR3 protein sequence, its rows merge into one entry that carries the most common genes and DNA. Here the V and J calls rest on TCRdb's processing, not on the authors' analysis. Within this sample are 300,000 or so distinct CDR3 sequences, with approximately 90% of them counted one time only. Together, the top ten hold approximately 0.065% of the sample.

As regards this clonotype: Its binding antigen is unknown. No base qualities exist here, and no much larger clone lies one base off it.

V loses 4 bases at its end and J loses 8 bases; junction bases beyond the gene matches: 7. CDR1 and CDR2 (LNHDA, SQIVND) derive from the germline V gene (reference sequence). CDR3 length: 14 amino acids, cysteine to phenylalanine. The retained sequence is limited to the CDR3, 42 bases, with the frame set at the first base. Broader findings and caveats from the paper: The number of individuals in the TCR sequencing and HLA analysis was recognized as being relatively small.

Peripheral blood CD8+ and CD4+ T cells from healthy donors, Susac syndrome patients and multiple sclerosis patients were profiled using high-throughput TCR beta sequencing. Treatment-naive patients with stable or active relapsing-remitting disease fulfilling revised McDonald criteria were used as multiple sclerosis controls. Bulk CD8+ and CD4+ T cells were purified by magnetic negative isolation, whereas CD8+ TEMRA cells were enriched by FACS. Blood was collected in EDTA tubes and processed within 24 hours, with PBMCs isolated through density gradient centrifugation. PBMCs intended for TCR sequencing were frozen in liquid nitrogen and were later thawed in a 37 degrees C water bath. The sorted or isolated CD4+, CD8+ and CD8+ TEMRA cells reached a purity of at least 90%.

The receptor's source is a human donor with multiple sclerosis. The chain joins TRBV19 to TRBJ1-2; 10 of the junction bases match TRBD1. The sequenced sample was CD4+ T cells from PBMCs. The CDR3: CASSRDRGFPGYTF. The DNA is TGTGCCAGTAGTAGGGACAGGGGATTTCCAGGCTACACCTTC.